The next 6 T cell receptor beta chains were all read from a single sample in a study of T cells after yellow fever vaccination. TCRdb re-derived calls from the 5' RACE reads in MiXCR, one entry per CDR3 protein. The sample gives around 320,000 distinct CDR3 sequences, around 4.4% of which show up once; roughly a fifth is in the top ten. The sample here was PBMCs, taken 15 days after the yellow fever booster vaccination. The receptors originated from a young man who received the YFV17D yellow fever vaccine.

There are many counts of this clonotype. The CDR3 DNA reads as TGCGCCAGCAGCAAATACCTTAGCGGGGGGGCCGCAGATACGCAGTATTTT. Translation: CASSKYLSGGAADTQYF. V gene TRBV5-1 combines with J gene TRBJ2-3; 11 bases align to TRBD2. Germline values: CDR1 SGHRS, CDR2 YFSETQ. The CDR3 is 17 residues long. Trimming cost V 4 bases and J 4 bases; bases outside gene matches: 11.

The chain has TRBV7-9 and TRBJ1-2, with D possibly TRBD1 on 5 matching bases. Germline CDR1 is SEHNR and CDR2 is FQNEAQ (reference sequence). CDR3 length equals 22 residues. Trimming pared 3 bases from V and 4 bases from J, leaving 36 bases between. The CDR3 bases are TGTGCCAGCAGCTTTGTGGTTAAAGGGACCCTTCCCAGACAGACTCATGGCTATGGCTACACCTTC. It codes for CASSFVVKGTLPRQTHGYGYTF.

The sample holds many counts of this clonotype. DNA for the CDR3: TGCAGTGCTAGAGATCAGACTAGCAAGACCCAGTACTTC. Its protein product is CSARDQTSKTQYF. The chain is built from TRBV20-1 and TRBJ2-5; the match to TRBD2 covers 7 bases. Trimming removed 0 bases from V and 6 bases from J; junction bases left unmatched: 4. In germline, CDR1 is DFQATT, CDR2 SNEGSKA (reference sequence). The CDR3 extends over 13 amino acids.

The chain combines TRBV7-2 with TRBJ2-2; 8 bases align to TRBD1. This CDR3 has 16 residues. Germline loops: CDR1 SGHTA, CDR2 FQGNSA. V shed 1 base, J shed 5 bases, and the junction held 6 bases outside the gene matches. The CDR3 DNA is TGTGCCAGCAGCTTAGAGGGGACAGGAGGGACCGGGGAGCTGTTTTTT. Its translation: CASSLEGTGGTGELFF.

This clonotype was counted many times. This chain links TRBV12-3 or TRBV12-4 with TRBJ2-3, with 7 bases matching TRBD1. This CDR3 region has 19 residues. The V and J ends lost 6 bases and 6 bases, in that order; junction bases with no gene match: 24. CDR3 bases: TGTGCCAGCAGCACTGACAGGGTCTCTCAAAGCCACGATGCCGATACGCAGTATTTT. Residues: CASSTDRVSQSHDADTQYF.

The V gene is TRBV20-1, the J gene TRBJ1-2; a possible D gene is TRBD1 (5 bases). Trimming took off 1 base at V and 8 bases at J, with 14 bases between the two ends. This CDR3 is 13 amino acids long. The germline V gene has CDR1 DFQATT and CDR2 SNEGSKA (reference sequence). The CDR3 sequence: CSARAGSVEGYTF. The CDR3 DNA reads TGCAGTGCTAGAGCAGGGTCAGTGGAAGGCTACACCTTC.